This passage covers 32 T cell receptor beta chains from one sample sequenced in a study of blood T cells in healthy people across ages. For the second PCR, which ran for roughly 7 to 11 cycles, a sample-barcoded 5' primer and a J-beta primer mix were used. TCRdb re-analysed the 5' RACE reads in MiXCR, keeping a single row per CDR3 protein. The sample consists of about 320,000 distinct CDR3 sequences, roughly 29% of them appearing once. Sequencing was performed on blood. Every receptor here comes from a woman in her sixties or seventies in good health.

The gene calls are TRBV5-1 and TRBJ1-1; unclear D gene. This CDR3 contains 14 residues. CDR1 and CDR2 (germline): SGHRS, YFSETQ. Trimming shortened V by 2 bases and J by 0 bases, and 8 bases separated the two germline ends. CDR3 protein: CASSFASMNTEAFF. The CDR3 DNA reads TGCGCCAGCAGCTTCGCCAGCATGAACACTGAAGCTTTCTTT.

There are a few counts of this clonotype. The rearrangement uses TRBV20-1 and TRBJ2-3; no clear D gene. Germline V gives CDR1 DFQATT, CDR2 SNEGSKA (reference sequence). This CDR3 region has 11 residues. V was cut by 3 bases and J by 6 bases, with 7 bases left in between. This chain's CDR3 is CSASTADTQYF. CDR3 sequence (DNA): TGCAGTGCTAGCACAGCTGATACGCAGTATTTT.

The chain couples TRBV7-8 to TRBJ2-2; possible D gene TRBD2, 6 bases. The CDR3 has 15 residues. Germline CDR1 SGHVS, CDR2 FQNEAQ. The V end was cut by 5 bases, the J end by 6 bases, with 16 bases between. The CDR3 bases are TGTGCCAGCAGCCTATCGACTAGTGAGGCCGGGGAGCTGTTTTTT. It yields the protein CASSLSTSEAGELFF.

The CDR3 here is CASRAEDREEKLFF. CDR3 nucleotides: TGCGCCAGCAGAGCTGAGGACCGGGAGGAAAAACTGTTTTTT. This sequence joins TRBV4-1 and TRBJ1-4; no clear D. This CDR3 comprises 14 residues. Trimming cost V 6 bases and J 8 bases, with 16 bases left between them. CDR1 MGHRA and CDR2 YSYEKL come from the germline V gene.

The rearrangement joins TRBV7-9 to TRBJ1-1; D gene uncertain. From germline, CDR1 is SEHNR and CDR2 FQNEAQ (reference sequence). Trimming left V 3 bases short and J 1 base short, with 9 bases between. The CDR3 totals 14 residues. CDR3 coding DNA: TGTGCCAGCAGCTTGGGCGACTCGAACACTGAAGCTTTCTTT. Protein: CASSLGDSNTEAFF.

This clonotype has a count of ten or more. This chain uses TRBV2 with TRBJ1-2; no clear D. The CDR3 has 12 residues. From germline, CDR1 is SNHLY and CDR2 FYNNEI. Trimming shortened V by 5 bases and J by 12 bases, and 16 bases separated the two germline ends. The CDR3: CASSSRSGPHTF. The DNA for the CDR3 is TGTGCCAGCAGTTCCAGGAGCGGGCCCCACACCTTC.

This chain joins TRBV29-1 and TRBJ1-1, with D maybe TRBD1 (5 bases). Germline loops: CDR1 SQVTM, CDR2 ANQGSEA. This CDR3 comprises 11 residues. V was pared by 7 bases and J by 5 bases, with 11 bases between. The CDR3 here is CSETRVTEAFF. CDR3 in DNA: TGCAGCGAGACCAGGGTTACTGAAGCTTTCTTT.

This clonotype was seen only a few times. The chain is built from TRBV14 and TRBJ2-1, with 7 positions matching TRBD2. This CDR3 region has 16 residues. V gave up 3 bases and J gave up 4 bases; unmatched junction bases: 9. CDR1 is SGHDN, CDR2 FVKESK, per germline. Here the CDR3 DNA reads TGTGCCAGCAGCCACAGTGCGGGAGCCTGGTACAATGAGCAGTTCTTC. It translates to CASSHSAGAWYNEQFF. The whole variable domain, filled in from reference TRBV14 and TRBJ2-1, reads EAGVTQFPSHSVIEKGQTVTLRCDPISGHDNLYWYRRVMGKEIKFLLHFVKESKQDESGMPNNRFLAERTGGTYSTLKVQPAELEDSGVYFCASSHSAGAWYNEQFFGPGTRLTVL.

This chain's CDR3 is CSAGGGAGLNTEAFF. CDR3 DNA: TGCAGTGCTGGCGGGGGGGCAGGGTTGAACACTGAAGCTTTCTTT. The chain carries TRBV20-1 and TRBJ1-1; TRBD1 is a possible D gene (6 bases). Trimming left V 5 bases short and J 0 bases short, with 16 bases between. Per the germline V gene, CDR1 is DFQATT and CDR2 is SNEGSKA (reference sequence). The CDR3 sequence is 15 residues long.

The genes are TRBV6-2 or TRBV6-3 and TRBJ1-5; D uncertain. V was pared by 4 bases and J by 3 bases, with 16 bases between. In germline, CDR1 is MNHEY, CDR2 SVGEGT. CDR3 length: 16 amino acids. CDR3 nucleotide sequence: TGTGCCAGCAGTTCCGTCCGGTCCGGGATCAATCAGCCCCAGCATTTT. Its translation: CASSSVRSGINQPQHF.

The sample holds a few counts of this clonotype. The chain's CDR3 is CASRGTGLAGANEQFF. The DNA of the CDR3 is TGTGCCAGTAGGGGGACGGGACTAGCGGGAGCCAATGAGCAGTTCTTC. This chain connects TRBV19 to TRBJ2-1; 14 nucleotides align to TRBD2. Per the germline V gene, CDR1 is LNHDA and CDR2 is SQIVND (reference sequence). This CDR3 has 16 residues. After removal of 6 bases from V and 6 bases from J, the junction contained 7 bases not matched to a gene.

The chain recombines TRBV7-2 with TRBJ2-5; D might be TRBD1 (5 bases). The CDR3 has 13 amino acids. V lost 5 bases and J lost 2, with 9 bases in between. The V gene's germline CDR1 is SGHTA and CDR2 FQGNSA. The CDR3 loop is CASSKQEQETQYF. The CDR3 nucleotides read TGTGCCAGCAGCAAACAGGAACAAGAGACCCAGTACTTC.

In this sample, this clonotype turned up a few times. The rearrangement joins TRBV7-9 to TRBJ1-1, with TRBD1 matching over 8 bases. V was pared by 5 bases and J by 4 bases, with 6 bases of the junction left unmatched. The CDR3 covers 14 residues. Germline loops: CDR1 SEHNR, CDR2 FQNEAQ (reference sequence). Here the CDR3 DNA reads TGTGCCAGCAGCAAACGGACAGGGACCACTGAAGCTTTCTTT. Amino acids: CASSKRTGTTEAFF.

This clonotype turned up a few times. The genes are TRBV28 and TRBJ2-5, with D uncertain. The V gene lost 8 bases and the J gene lost 4 bases, with 14 bases spanning the gap. The CDR3 totals 13 residues. From germline, CDR1 is MDHEN and CDR2 SYDVKM. The CDR3 DNA sequence: TGTGCCAGCCGAGTATTGGTGGGAGAGACCCAGTACTTC. Translated: CASRVLVGETQYF.

This CDR3 reads CSATTGSNTEAFF. The CDR3 DNA reads TGCAGTGCCACGACAGGGTCGAACACTGAAGCTTTCTTT. The V gene is TRBV20-1, the J gene TRBJ1-1, with 7 bases aligning to TRBD1. Germline CDR1 and CDR2: DFQATT and SNEGSKA (reference sequence). The CDR3 spans 13 residues. With 6 bases clipped from V and 1 base from J, the junction kept 5 bases outside the gene matches.

This clonotype was observed a handful of times. The chain combines TRBV6-1 with TRBJ2-5; TRBD2 might be the D (7 bases). Trimming pared 7 bases from V and 5 bases from J, leaving 14 bases between. The germline CDR1 and CDR2 sequences are MNHNS and SASEGT. This CDR3 contains 13 residues. The CDR3 DNA follows: TGTGCCAGCAATTGGGGGGGCCATGAGACCCAGTACTTC. This encodes CASNWGGHETQYF.

This chain uses TRBV7-3 with TRBJ2-1; TRBD2 aligns across 8 bases. Germline loops: CDR1 SGHTA, CDR2 FQGTGA. Losses at the gene ends were 4 bases for V and 10 bases for J; bases not matched to a gene: 12. This CDR3 region has 15 residues. CDR3 bases: TGTGCCAGCAGCTCTGAGCCGGGACTAGTCGAGGAGCAGTTCTTC. This encodes CASSSEPGLVEEQFF. The full variable domain, rest sourced from reference TRBV7-3 and TRBJ2-1, is GAGVSQTPSNKVTEKGKYVELRCDPISGHTALYWYRQSLGQGPEFLIYFQGTGAADDSGLPNDRFFAVRPEGSVSTLKIQRTERGDSAVYLCASSSEPGLVEEQFFGPGTRLTVL.

Note on this clonotype: The junction differs from germline at one of its ends, possibly a read error. The chain joins TRBV6-2 or TRBV6-3 to TRBJ2-5; D not resolved. The CDR3 is made up of 17 amino acids. CDR1 is MNHEY, CDR2 SVGEGT, per germline. The CDR3: CASSFTPSTTQNPLQLF. CDR3 DNA: TGTGCCAGCAGTTTTACGCCCTCGACGACTCAAAACCCCTTGCAGCTCTTC.

About this clonotype: The junction and the germline gene differ at one end; a read error may be behind it. This chain uses TRBV6-5 with TRBJ2-4; D could derive from TRBD1 or TRBD2 (5 bases each). The CDR3 consists of 20 residues. Germline V CDR1 and CDR2: MNHEY, SVGAGI. The CDR3 DNA is TGTGCCAACAGTTCCACTACAGGTTTGGGGGAATCAATAGCCAAAAACATTCAGTACTTC. This translates into CANSSTTGLGESIAKNIQYF.

The table lists this clonotype with a few counts. The V gene is TRBV5-1, the J gene TRBJ1-4; D gene ambiguous. Germline lookup yields CDR1 SGHRS and CDR2 YFSETQ. The CDR3 length is 15 residues. Trimming left V 4 bases short and J 5 bases short, with 15 bases between. Here the CDR3 reads CASSQDGYWNEKLFF. CDR3 nucleotide sequence: TGCGCCAGCAGCCAGGACGGCTATTGGAATGAAAAACTGTTTTTT.

V gene TRBV5-1 combines with J gene TRBJ2-5, with D unresolved. The DNA end lines up better with TRBJ2-7; the J call may be wrong. The CDR3 loop spans 15 amino acids. Looked up from germline, CDR1 is SGHRS and CDR2 is YFSETQ. CDR3 residues: CASSLSGQVSYEQYF. CDR3 DNA sequence: TGCGCCAGCAGCTTGTCGGGTCAGGTCTCCTACGAGCAGTACTTC.

The CDR3: CASSQAPKNIQYF. The CDR3 DNA follows: TGTGCCAGCAGTCAGGCTCCCAAAAACATTCAGTACTTC. This sequence joins TRBV12-3 or TRBV12-4 and TRBJ2-4; no clear D gene. Trimming removed 5 bases at V and 2 bases at J, with 7 bases between. The CDR3 runs 13 residues.

Ten or more counts support this clonotype. V gene TRBV29-1 combines with J gene TRBJ2-5, with D possibly matching TRBD1 (6 bases). V lost 5 bases to trimming and J lost 1 base, with 8 bases between them. Per germline, CDR1 SQVTM and CDR2 ANQGSEA. The CDR3 has 12 residues. DNA for the CDR3: TGCAGCGTTAACAGGGTCCAAGAGACCCAGTACTTC. Amino acid sequence: CSVNRVQETQYF.

This clonotype was counted between two and nine times. Compared with germline, one end of the junction differs, possibly owing to a read error. V usage is TRBV6-6 and J usage is TRBJ2-5; 7 bases are a match to TRBD2. The CDR3 is made up of 13 amino acids. Germline V lookup: CDR1 MNHNY, CDR2 SVGAGI (reference sequence). In DNA, the CDR3 is TGTGCCAGCACTCCGAGGGCGGGAGAGACCCAGTGCTTC. Its protein product is CASTPRAGETQCF.

This clonotype was observed a handful of times. The gene calls are TRBV28 and TRBJ1-5; 7 bases fit TRBD1. V lost 6 bases to trimming and J lost 0 bases; unmatched junction nucleotides: 2. Germline V lookup: CDR1 MDHEN, CDR2 SYDVKM. This CDR3 is built from 14 residues. The chain's CDR3 is CASRGQYSNQPQHF. The CDR3 DNA reads as TGTGCCAGCAGGGGACAGTATAGCAATCAGCCCCAGCATTTT. Together with reference TRBV28 and TRBJ1-5, the CDR3 gives the full variable domain: DVKVTQSSRYLVKRTGEKVFLECVQDMDHENMFWYRQDPGLGLRLIYFSYDVKMKEKGDIPEGYSVSREKKERFSLILESASTNQTSMYLCASRGQYSNQPQHFGDGTRLSIL.

The rearrangement uses TRBV11-2 and TRBJ2-5, with 8 positions matching TRBD1. This CDR3 comprises 15 residues. The germline gives CDR1 SGHAT, CDR2 FQNNGV. The junction had 6 bases not matched to a gene; V was cut back by 2 bases and J by 4 bases. This CDR3 is CASSLQGASGETQYF. As DNA, the CDR3 is TGTGCCAGCAGCTTACAGGGGGCTTCGGGAGAGACCCAGTACTTC.

The chain combines TRBV5-1 with TRBJ1-1; no clear D. Trimming stripped 0 bases from V and 11 bases from J, with 14 bases between. Germline V gene data show CDR1 as SGHRS and CDR2 as YFSETQ. CDR3 length equals 13 residues. The chain's CDR3 is CASSLASGNRAFF. The CDR3 region has the DNA TGCGCCAGCAGCTTGGCCTCGGGTAATCGGGCTTTCTTT.

Many counts were recorded for this clonotype. J is TRBJ2-5 and V is TRBV7-8; TRBD2 matches at 10 bases. Germline assignment: CDR1 SGHVS and CDR2 FQNEAQ. The J segment lost 7 bases and the V segment lost 6 bases, leaving 11 bases of the junction unmatched. This CDR3 is built from 15 residues. The CDR3 DNA is TGTGCCAGCAGGTCTAGCGGGAGCGCGGGGCGGACCCAGTACTTC. Protein sequence: CASRSSGSAGRTQYF.

The rearrangement joins TRBV5-1 to TRBJ2-2; 8 positions agree with TRBD2. J lost 4 bases, V lost 1 base, and 9 bases had no gene match. The CDR3 runs to 17 residues. Germline CDR1 and CDR2: SGHRS and YFSETQ. CDR3 nucleotide sequence: TGCGCCAGCAGCTTGCAGCGGGGGCCTTCGGGCACCGGGGAGCTGTTTTTT. The encoded protein is CASSLQRGPSGTGELFF.

The chain has TRBV29-1 and TRBJ2-5; 16 bases map to TRBD2. The J call may be incorrect, as the DNA end agrees better with TRBJ2-1. The CDR3 has 16 amino acids. CDR1 and CDR2 (germline): SQVTM, ANQGSEA. The CDR3 DNA reads as TGCAGCGTTGTGAGCGGGACTAGCGGGAGGGGCAATGAGCAGTTCTTC. It translates to CSVVSGTSGRGNEQFF.

The chain combines TRBV9 with TRBJ2-4, with D perhaps TRBD2 (5 bases). Deletions cut 1 base from V and 0 bases from J, with 8 bases between. This CDR3 contains 15 residues. Germline V gene lookup returns CDR1 SGDLS and CDR2 YYNGEE. The DNA of the CDR3 is TGTGCCAGCAGCGTACAGGCGGGAGCCAAAAACATTCAGTACTTC. Translating gives CASSVQAGAKNIQYF.

A few counts support this clonotype. The chain is built from TRBV10-3 and TRBJ2-7; tentatively, D is TRBD2 (5 bases). Looked up from germline, CDR1 is ENHRY and CDR2 is SYGVKD. The CDR3 length is 13 residues. The germline V and J ends were trimmed by 2 bases and 5 bases, with 10 bases remaining between them. CDR3 nucleotides: TGTGCCATCAGTGAGAGGCAGGAGGACGAGCAGTACTTC. Translating gives CAISERQEDEQYF.